Listed below are T cell receptor beta chains from one sample, sequenced in a study of blood T cell repertoires in COVID-19. Assay used: immunoSEQ multiplex PCR; TCRdb lists only in-frame clones, some missing. The sample has approximately 170,000 clones; more than 85% are singletons. The sample taken for sequencing was peripheral blood. The receptor set was obtained from a man aged 30-40 years with acute or convalescent COVID-19. Both conserved end residues are part of each CDR3. The order of the fields is V gene, CDR3 length, D gene, J gene, CDR3 protein, CDR3 DNA. The D gene is left open where the match is weak.

v_call: TRBV5-6
cdr3_length: 16
d_call: -
j_call: TRBJ1-3
cdr3_aa: CASSLPGLTSGNTIYF
cdr3_nt: TGTGCCAGCAGCTTGCCGGGGTTGACCTCTGGAAACACCATATATTTT

v_call: TRBV27
cdr3_length: 15
d_call: TRBD1
j_call: TRBJ1-5
cdr3_aa: CASSLRTGFDQPQHF
cdr3_nt: TGTGCCAGCAGTTTGAGGACAGGGTTTGATCAGCCCCAGCATTTT

v_call: TRBV30
cdr3_length: 14
d_call: -
j_call: TRBJ1-1
cdr3_aa: CAWSWGPENTEAFF
cdr3_nt: TGTGCCTGGAGTTGGGGGCCAGAGAACACTGAAGCTTTCTTT

v_call: TRBV12-3/TRBV12-4
cdr3_length: 13
d_call: -
j_call: TRBJ1-1
cdr3_aa: CASSLLGRTEAFF
cdr3_nt: TGTGCCAGCAGCTTACTGGGGCGCACTGAAGCTTTCTTT

v_call: TRBV28
cdr3_length: 14
d_call: -
j_call: TRBJ1-5
cdr3_aa: CASSLWAGNQPQHF
cdr3_nt: TGTGCCAGCAGTTTATGGGCTGGCAATCAGCCCCAGCATTTT

v_call: TRBV6-5
cdr3_length: 15
d_call: -
j_call: TRBJ2-1
cdr3_aa: CASSYSFGMGNEQFF
cdr3_nt: TGTGCCAGCAGTTACTCCTTCGGGATGGGTAATGAGCAGTTCTTC

v_call: TRBV25-1
cdr3_length: 14
d_call: -
j_call: TRBJ2-2
cdr3_aa: CASSERGNTGELFF
cdr3_nt: TGTGCCAGCAGTGAACGAGGGAACACCGGGGAGCTGTTTTTT

v_call: TRBV7-9
cdr3_length: 14
d_call: TRBD2
j_call: TRBJ2-1
cdr3_aa: CASSPRSGINEQFF
cdr3_nt: TGTGCCAGCAGCCCCCGTAGCGGGATCAATGAGCAGTTCTTC

v_call: TRBV12-3/TRBV12-4
cdr3_length: 12
d_call: -
j_call: TRBJ2-5
cdr3_aa: CASSHRRGTQYF
cdr3_nt: TGTGCCAGCAGTCACAGGCGGGGGACCCAGTACTTC

v_call: TRBV5-1
cdr3_length: 16
d_call: -
j_call: TRBJ2-1
cdr3_aa: CASSSVPAGAYNEQFF
cdr3_nt: TGCGCCAGCAGCTCCGTACCTGCCGGGGCCTACAATGAGCAGTTCTTC